Shown below are 22 T cell receptor beta chains from a single sample sequenced in a study of memory CD4+ T cells and cytomegalovirus serostatus. Single viable CD3+CD4+CD8-CD45RO+ cells were sorted as the memory CD4+ T cells. Sequenced by immunoSEQ multiplex PCR; TCRdb stores in-frame clones only, minus some. The table records about 29,000 clones, around 75% of them present only once. Sequencing was performed on memory CD4+ T cells from blood. The receptors originated from an adult in good health and CMV-seronegative.

The rearrangement joins TRBV4-3 to TRBJ1-5; D might be TRBD1 (5 bases). Trimming cost V 0 bases and J 2 bases, with 11 bases left between them. The CDR3 is made up of 16 amino acids. The V gene's germline CDR1 is LGHNA and CDR2 YSLEER. DNA of the CDR3: TGCGCCAGCAGCCAAGACAGGGTTATTGGCAATCAGCCCCAGCATTTT. It codes for CASSQDRVIGNQPQHF.

The chain has TRBV2 and TRBJ2-3, with 9 bases lining up with TRBD2. V dropped 5 bases and J dropped 3; count of bases not matched to a gene: 6. CDR1 SNHLY and CDR2 FYNNEI come from the germline V gene. CDR3 size: 15 residues. DNA for the CDR3: TGTGCCAGCAGTTTAGCGGGGGTATGGACAGATACGCAGTATTTT. Translation: CASSLAGVWTDTQYF.

This rearrangement joins TRBV6-5 to TRBJ1-1; D is unclear. The germline V gene has CDR1 MNHEY and CDR2 SVGAGI. Deletions cut 7 bases from V and 1 base from J, with 7 bases between. This CDR3 contains 12 residues. The CDR3 sequence: CASNPPNTEAFF. The CDR3 bases are TGTGCCAGCAACCCCCCGAACACTGAAGCTTTCTTT.

The CDR3 DNA follows: TGTGCCAGCTCACCCGCACAAATGGGGCAGCGGAACACTGAAGCTTTCTTT. It is translated as CASSPAQMGQRNTEAFF. This chain uses TRBV18 with TRBJ1-1; possibly TRBD1 for D (5 bases). Germline CDR1 is KGHSH and CDR2 is LQKENI. Trimming pared 3 bases from V and 1 base from J, leaving 18 bases between. The CDR3 covers 17 residues.

This sequence joins TRBV13 and TRBJ1-1; D is ambiguous. The V and J ends lost 1 base and 6 bases respectively, with 15 bases between them. The CDR3 consists of 15 residues. Germline loops: CDR1 PRHDT, CDR2 FYEKMQ (reference sequence). CDR3 nucleotide sequence: TGTGCCAGCAGCTTAGTAGGACTCCTACAACCTGAAGCTTTCTTT. Encoded protein: CASSLVGLLQPEAFF.

The CDR3 DNA reads TGTGCCAGCAGTTGGGACAGGGCTAGCGAGCAGTACTTC. The encoded protein is CASSWDRASEQYF. V and J are TRBV6-6 and TRBJ2-7; 9 bases are shared with TRBD1. The CDR3 loop spans 13 amino acids. CDR1 is MNHNY and CDR2 is SVGAGI in the germline V gene (reference sequence). With 4 bases clipped from V and 6 bases from J, the junction kept 4 bases outside the gene matches.

This clone was observed a handful of times. CDR3 DNA sequence: TGTGCCAGCAGCTTTGCAGGGTCATCCCAAGAGACCCAGTACTTC. This codes for CASSFAGSSQETQYF. The chain joins TRBV27 to TRBJ2-5; the D gene is possibly TRBD1 (5 bases). With 6 bases removed from V and 1 base from J, the gap between germline ends came to 15 bases. This CDR3 comprises 15 residues. Germline CDR1 is MNHEY and CDR2 is SMNVEV (reference sequence).

The chain recombines TRBV28 with TRBJ1-2, with D perhaps TRBD1 (5 bases). The CDR3 has 13 residues. CDR1 is MDHEN and CDR2 is SYDVKM in the germline V gene. The V end was cut by 1 base, the J end by 3 bases, with 6 bases between. The CDR3: CASSLSGHYGYTF. CDR3 nucleotide sequence: TGTGCCAGCAGTTTATCGGGGCACTATGGCTACACCTTC.

The rearrangement links TRBV5-1 to TRBJ1-6; D not certain. The germline V and J ends were trimmed by 1 base and 6 bases, with 8 bases remaining between them. The CDR3 length is 14 residues. Germline loops: CDR1 SGHRS, CDR2 YFSETQ. CDR3 sequence reads: CASSLYSANSPLHF. CDR3 sequence (DNA): TGCGCCAGCAGCTTGTACTCGGCTAATTCACCCCTCCACTTT.

The J gene is TRBJ2-5, the V gene TRBV6-5, with a weak D call TRBD1 (6 bases). This CDR3 is 15 amino acids long. Per the germline V gene, CDR1 is MNHEY and CDR2 is SVGAGI. V was trimmed by 0 bases and J by 5 bases, leaving 13 bases between them. CDR3 coding DNA: TGTGCCAGCAGTTACTCGACTCAGGGGTGGGAGACCCAGTACTTC. Protein product: CASSYSTQGWETQYF.

This chain uses TRBV11-2 with TRBJ1-4; possible D gene TRBD1, 5 bases. This CDR3 spans 17 amino acids. V shed 3 bases and J shed 2 bases, with 16 bases lying between them. Germline V lookup: CDR1 SGHAT, CDR2 FQNNGV. CDR3 loop: CASSFARGAGTNEKLFF. The CDR3 DNA reads as TGTGCCAGCAGCTTCGCGAGGGGCGCTGGCACTAATGAAAAACTGTTTTTT.

The chain links TRBV5-6 to TRBJ1-3; D is uncertain. The V gene's germline CDR1 is SGHDT and CDR2 YYEEEE. This CDR3 is 18 amino acids long. V shed 3 bases and J shed 0 bases, with 19 bases lying between them. CDR3 coding DNA: TGTGCCAGCAGCTCAGCCAACAGACCGTTGAGCTCTGGAAACACCATATATTTT. Translation gives CASSSANRPLSSGNTIYF. The full variable domain, with the rest looked up from reference TRBV5-6 and TRBJ1-3, is DAGVTQSPTHLIKTRGQQVTLRCSPKSGHDTVSWYQQALGQGPQFIFQYYEEEERQRGNFPDRFSGHQFPNYSSELNVNALLLGDSALYLCASSSANRPLSSGNTIYFGEGSWLTVV.

V is TRBV25-1 and J is TRBJ2-7, with D unresolved. Trimming pared 4 bases from V and 2 bases from J, leaving 3 bases between. This CDR3 comprises 11 residues. Germline V gene data show CDR1 as MGHDK and CDR2 as SYGVNS. CDR3 sequence: CASSGAYEQYF. DNA of the CDR3: TGTGCCAGCAGTGGGGCCTACGAGCAGTACTTC.

This clone has a handful of counts. The chain joins TRBV2 to TRBJ2-5; no definite D call. CDR1 is SNHLY, CDR2 FYNNEI, per germline. Trimming took 6 bases from V and 2 from J, leaving 7 bases between them. CDR3 size: 12 residues. The CDR3 nucleotides read TGTGCCAGCAGGGAACAGCAAGAGACCCAGTACTTC. Translating it yields CASREQQETQYF.

The rearrangement uses TRBV19 and TRBJ1-5; D gene uncertain. The V gene lost 3 bases and the J gene lost 3 bases, with 9 bases spanning the gap. The CDR3 spans 14 residues. Germline loops: CDR1 LNHDA, CDR2 SQIVND (reference sequence). This CDR3 is CASSIGRINQPQHF. In DNA form, the CDR3 reads TGTGCCAGTAGTATTGGGCGGATCAATCAGCCCCAGCATTTT.

V gene TRBV6-1 combines with J gene TRBJ1-6; 7 bases align to TRBD1. Germline V lookup: CDR1 MNHNS, CDR2 SASEGT. The CDR3 runs to 13 residues. V was clipped by 5 bases and J by 7 bases; unmatched bases: 2. DNA of the CDR3: TGTGCCAGCAGTCGACAGGGAAATTCACCCCTCCACTTT. It is translated as CASSRQGNSPLHF.

The chain uses TRBV5-4 and TRBJ2-7, with TRBD2 as a possible D gene (6 bases). The CDR3 totals 16 residues. In germline, CDR1 is SGHNT, CDR2 YYREEE (reference sequence). Trimming shortened V by 0 bases and J by 1 base, and 14 bases separated the two germline ends. The CDR3 DNA reads as TGTGCCAGCAGCTTGGCCACTGGGAGGTTTTCCTACGAGCAGTACTTC. As protein: CASSLATGRFSYEQYF.

The count of this clone is one. The V gene is TRBV2, the J gene TRBJ1-1; the match to TRBD1 covers 7 bases. The V gene's germline CDR1 is SNHLY and CDR2 FYNNEI. V lost 6 bases to trimming and J lost 0 bases; unmatched junction nucleotides: 4. This CDR3 has 14 residues. The CDR3 region has the DNA TGTGCCAGCAGGTGGGACAGCGTGAACACTGAAGCTTTCTTT. Translation gives CASRWDSVNTEAFF.

This clone was counted between two and nine times. The V gene is TRBV19, the J gene TRBJ1-2; D is unresolved. There are 12 residues in the CDR3. The germline CDR1 and CDR2 sequences are LNHDA and SQIVND (reference sequence). Trimming took off 5 bases at V and 4 bases at J, with 8 bases between the two ends. CDR3 coding DNA: TGTGCCAGTAGTTTTGAAGGCTATGGCTACACCTTC. Its protein is CASSFEGYGYTF.

CDR3 amino acids: CASSLAGGSGEVQETQYF. In DNA form, the CDR3 reads TGTGCCAGCAGCTTAGCCGGGGGTAGCGGGGAAGTTCAAGAGACCCAGTACTTC. The chain recombines TRBV7-2 with TRBJ2-5, with 8 bases identical to TRBD2. CDR1 is SGHTA and CDR2 is FQGNSA in the germline V gene. The CDR3 runs 18 residues. V was pared by 0 bases and J by 2 bases, with 11 bases of the junction left unmatched.

Only a few counts were recorded for this clone. The chain uses TRBV29-1 and TRBJ1-6, with D possibly TRBD1 on 5 matching bases. Trimming removed 0 bases at V and 9 bases at J, with 15 bases between. In germline, CDR1 is SQVTM, CDR2 ANQGSEA. This CDR3 has 15 amino acids. The CDR3 loop reads CSVEDPGGEGSPLHF. CDR3 nucleotide sequence: TGCAGCGTTGAAGACCCGGGGGGTGAGGGTTCACCCCTCCACTTT. Drawing the rest from reference TRBV29-1 and TRBJ1-6, the complete variable domain is SAVISQKPSRDICQRGTSLTIQCQVDSQVTMMFWYRQQPGQSLTLIATANQGSEATYESGFVIDKFPISRPNLTFSTLTVSNMSPEDSSIYLCSVEDPGGEGSPLHFGNGTRLTVT.

This chain uses TRBV6-1 with TRBJ2-3, with TRBD1 matching 8 bases. The CDR3 length is 15 residues. Germline-derived CDR1 and CDR2 are MNHNS and SASEGT. J was trimmed by 3 bases and V by 6 bases; bases with no gene match: 8. CDR3 loop: CASSLGQGRTDTQYF. CDR3 in DNA: TGTGCCAGCAGCCTTGGACAGGGTCGAACAGATACGCAGTATTTT.